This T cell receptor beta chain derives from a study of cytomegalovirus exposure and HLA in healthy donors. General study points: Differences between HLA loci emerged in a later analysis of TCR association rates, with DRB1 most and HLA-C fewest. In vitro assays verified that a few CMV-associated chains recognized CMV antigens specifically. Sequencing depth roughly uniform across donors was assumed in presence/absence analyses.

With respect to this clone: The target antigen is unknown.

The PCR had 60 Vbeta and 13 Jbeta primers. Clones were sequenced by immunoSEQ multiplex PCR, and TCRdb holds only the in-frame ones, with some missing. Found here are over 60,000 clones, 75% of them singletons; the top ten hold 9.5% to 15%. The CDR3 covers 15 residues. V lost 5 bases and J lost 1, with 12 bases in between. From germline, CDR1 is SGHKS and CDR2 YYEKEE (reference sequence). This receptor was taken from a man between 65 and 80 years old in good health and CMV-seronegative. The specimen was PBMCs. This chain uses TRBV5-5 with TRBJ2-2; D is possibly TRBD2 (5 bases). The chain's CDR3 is CASSFSGQNTGELFF. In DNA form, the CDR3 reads TGTGCCAGCAGTTTCAGCGGCCAGAACACCGGGGAGCTGTTTTTT.